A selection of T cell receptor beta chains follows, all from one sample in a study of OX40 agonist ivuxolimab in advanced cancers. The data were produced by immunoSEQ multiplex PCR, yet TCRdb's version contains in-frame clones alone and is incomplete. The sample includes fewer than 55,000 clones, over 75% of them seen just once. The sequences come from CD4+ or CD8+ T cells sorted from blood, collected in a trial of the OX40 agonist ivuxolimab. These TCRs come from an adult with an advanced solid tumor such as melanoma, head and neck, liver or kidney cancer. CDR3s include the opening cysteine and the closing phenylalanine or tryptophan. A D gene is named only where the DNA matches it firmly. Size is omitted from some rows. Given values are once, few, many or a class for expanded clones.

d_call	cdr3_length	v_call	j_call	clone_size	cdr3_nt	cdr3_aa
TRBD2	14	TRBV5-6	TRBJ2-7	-	TGTGCCAGCAGCAACAGGCGGGGGGGCTACGAGCAGTACTTC	CASSNRRGGYEQYF
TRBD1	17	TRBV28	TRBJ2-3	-	TGTGCCAGCAGTCCGTACCCCCCAGACAGGGGACCAGATACGCAGTATTTT	CASSPYPPDRGPDTQYF
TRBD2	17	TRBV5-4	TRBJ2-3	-	TGTGCCAGCAGCTTGGTGCTAGCGGGAACTAGCACAGATACGCAGTATTTT	CASSLVLAGTSTDTQYF
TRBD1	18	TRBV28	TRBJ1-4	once	TGTGCCAGCAGTTTTATTCCGGGACAGGGGGGGACAGGTGAAAAACTGTTTTTT	CASSFIPGQGGTGEKLFF
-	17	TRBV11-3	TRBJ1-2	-	TGTGCCAGCAGCTTATTCTCGGGCGGGGGAAGTGACTATGGCTACACCTTC	CASSLFSGGGSDYGYTF
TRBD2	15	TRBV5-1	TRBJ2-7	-	TGCGCCAGCAGCTTGGGTCCTAGCGGGTCCTACGAGCAGTACTTC	CASSLGPSGSYEQYF
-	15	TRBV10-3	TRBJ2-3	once	TGTGCCATCAGTGAGTCCGGGGGGCGCGGGGATACGCAGTATTTT	CAISESGGRGDTQYF
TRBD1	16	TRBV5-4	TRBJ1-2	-	TGTGCCAGCAGCATACCCACCGGACAGGGGGCGGGAGGCTACACCTTC	CASSIPTGQGAGGYTF
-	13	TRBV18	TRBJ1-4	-	TGTGCCAGCTCACCGAACAGCAATGAAAAACTGTTTTTT	CASSPNSNEKLFF
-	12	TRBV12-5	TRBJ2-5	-	TGTGCTAGTGGTTTTGAGGATGGGACCCAGTACTTC	CASGFEDGTQYF
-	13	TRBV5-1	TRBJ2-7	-	TGCGCCAGCAGCTTGGTCTCTCGCTACGAGCAGTACTTC	CASSLVSRYEQYF
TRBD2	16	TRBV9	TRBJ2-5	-	TGTGCCAGCAGCGTAGACGCCGGGAGGGCCGGGGAGACCCAGTACTTC	CASSVDAGRAGETQYF
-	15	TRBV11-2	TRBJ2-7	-	TGTGCCAGCAGCTTAGGGGACCCAGAGGTCCACGAGCAGTACTTC	CASSLGDPEVHEQYF
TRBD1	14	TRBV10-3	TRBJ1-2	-	TGTGCCATCAGTGATATGCAGGGGGATATTGGCTACACCTTC	CAISDMQGDIGYTF
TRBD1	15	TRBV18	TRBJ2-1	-	TGTGCCAGCTCACCACCGGGACAGCCCTACAATGAGCAGTTCTTC	CASSPPGQPYNEQFF
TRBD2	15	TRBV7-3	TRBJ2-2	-	TGTGCCAGCAGCTTGGGAGGGCGCGAAAACGGGGAGCTGTTTTTT	CASSLGGRENGELFF
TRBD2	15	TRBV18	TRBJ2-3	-	TGTGCCAGCTCACCCACAGCGGGAGGGCCAGATACGCAGTATTTT	CASSPTAGGPDTQYF
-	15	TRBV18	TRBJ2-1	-	TGTGCCAGCTCACCACCCTCCACACCTGGCAATGAGCAGTTCTTC	CASSPPSTPGNEQFF
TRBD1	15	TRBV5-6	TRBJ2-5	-	TGTGCCAGCAGTTGGGAGACAGGGGGCCCAGAGACCCAGTACTTC	CASSWETGGPETQYF
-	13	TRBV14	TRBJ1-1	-	TGTGCCAGCAGCCTCCAAATAGACACTGAAGCTTTCTTT	CASSLQIDTEAFF
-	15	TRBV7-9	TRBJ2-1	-	TGTGCCAGCAGTCCAGTACCCGTGGAGGTTACTGAGCAGTTCTTC	CASSPVPVEVTEQFF
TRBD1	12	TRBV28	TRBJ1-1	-	TGTGCCAGCAGAACAGGGGGCACTGAAGCTTTCTTT	CASRTGGTEAFF
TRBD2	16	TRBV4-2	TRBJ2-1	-	TGTGCCAGCAGCCAAGCCTCTAGCGGGAGGGGGAATGAGCAGTTCTTC	CASSQASSGRGNEQFF
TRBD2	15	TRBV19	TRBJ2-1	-	TGTGCCAGTAGTACCCTAGCGGGACCCTACAATGAGCAGTTCTTC	CASSTLAGPYNEQFF
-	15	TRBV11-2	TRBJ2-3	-	TGTGCCAGCAGCGCCGGAGTTCACAGCACAGATACGCAGTATTTT	CASSAGVHSTDTQYF
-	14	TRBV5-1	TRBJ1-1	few	TGCGCCAGCAGCCGACGGGCGGAGAACACTGAAGCTTTCTTT	CASSRRAENTEAFF
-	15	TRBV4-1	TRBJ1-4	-	TGCGCCAGCAAACCCACTGGATATCCAAGTGAAAAACTGTTTTTT	CASKPTGYPSEKLFF
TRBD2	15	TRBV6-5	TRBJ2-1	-	TGTGCCAGCGGAGACCGACTAGCGGGAGGCAATGAGCAGTTCTTC	CASGDRLAGGNEQFF
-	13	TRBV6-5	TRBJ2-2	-	TGTGCCAGCACGAGAGGGGACACCGGGGAGCTGTTTTTT	CASTRGDTGELFF
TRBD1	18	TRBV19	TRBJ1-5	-	TGTGCCAGTAGTATCTCCCTCACGGACAGGCGATTTAATCAGCCCCAGCATTTT	CASSISLTDRRFNQPQHF
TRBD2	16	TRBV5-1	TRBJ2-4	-	TGCGCCAGCAGCTTTACCGGGACTAGCGCTGGAAACATTCAGTACTTC	CASSFTGTSAGNIQYF
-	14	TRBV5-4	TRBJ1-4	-	TGTGCCAGCAGCTTGGGGGGGGCTGGGGAAAAACTGTTTTTT	CASSLGGAGEKLFF
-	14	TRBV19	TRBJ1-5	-	TGTGCCAGTAGTATAGACCCTAATTTGGCCACCCAGCATTTT	CASSIDPNLATQHF
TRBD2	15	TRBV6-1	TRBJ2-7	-	TGTGCCAGCAGTGGTGTGGGAGGGCCCTCTGGGGAGCAGTACTTC	CASSGVGGPSGEQYF
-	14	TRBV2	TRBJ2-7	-	TGTGCCAGCAACCGCAGGGGTAGCTCCTACGAGCAGTACTTC	CASNRRGSSYEQYF
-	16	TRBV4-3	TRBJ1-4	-	TGCGCCAGCAGCCAAGATGGGGGGGCGCTGGAGGAAAAACTGTTTTTT	CASSQDGGALEEKLFF
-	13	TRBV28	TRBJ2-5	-	TGTGCCAGCAGTGTGACTGGCCAAGAGACCCAGTACTTC	CASSVTGQETQYF
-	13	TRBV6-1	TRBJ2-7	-	TGTGCCAGCAGGGAGACGACAGGTTACGAGCAGTACTTC	CASRETTGYEQYF
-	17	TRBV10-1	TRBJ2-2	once	TGCGCCAGCAGTTACGGAGGGGCAGGGTCGAACACCGGGGAGCTGTTTTTT	CASSYGGAGSNTGELFF
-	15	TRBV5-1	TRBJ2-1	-	TGCGCCAGCAGCTTAGGGCAGGGGAGTTATAGTGAGCAGTTCTTC	CASSLGQGSYSEQFF
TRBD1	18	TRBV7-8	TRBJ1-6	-	TGTGCCAGCAGCTTAGACCCGGGACAGGGAGTAGATAATTCACCCCTCCACTTT	CASSLDPGQGVDNSPLHF
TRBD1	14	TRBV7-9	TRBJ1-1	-	TGTGCCAGCAGCTGGGGACAGGGGGACACTGAAGCTTTCTTT	CASSWGQGDTEAFF
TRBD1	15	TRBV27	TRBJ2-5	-	TGTGCCAGCAGTAAGACAGGGGGGGGCCAAGAGACCCAGTACTTC	CASSKTGGGQETQYF
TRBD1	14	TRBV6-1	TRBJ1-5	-	TGTGCCAGCAGTGAAAGACAGGGGTTGGGGCCCCAGCATTTT	CASSERQGLGPQHF
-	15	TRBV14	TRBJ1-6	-	TGTGCCAGCAGGCCCGGGGGTACCTATAATTCACCCCTCCACTTT	CASRPGGTYNSPLHF
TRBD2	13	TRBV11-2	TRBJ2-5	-	TGTGCCAGCAGTCCCGGACTAGCGCTAGAGCAGTACTTC	CASSPGLALEQYF
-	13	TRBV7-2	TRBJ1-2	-	TGTGCCAGCAGCCCTCTAAGGCCCTATGGCTACACCTTC	CASSPLRPYGYTF
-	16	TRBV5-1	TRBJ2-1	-	TGCGCCAGCAGCCGTACCGGGCCTAGCTCCTACAATGAGCAGTTCTTC	CASSRTGPSSYNEQFF
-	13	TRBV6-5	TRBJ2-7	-	TGTGCCAGCAGCTCCGACGGTACCTACGAGCAGTACTTC	CASSSDGTYEQYF